This T cell receptor beta chain derives from a study of blood T cell repertoires in COVID-19. Study overall: T cells, B-cell-depleted T cells, or PBMCs provided the cDNA or gDNA that served as material.

Profiled with immunoSEQ multiplex PCR; TCRdb holds only in-frame clones, not every one. The sample gives 310,000 or so clones, around nine tenths of which show up once; approximately 6% is in the top ten. The clonotype was recovered from a woman in her twenties or thirties who had recovered from COVID-19. The sample consisted of PBMCs or T cells enriched from blood (not recorded which).

The CDR3 reads CASSGCADTQYF. The CDR3 DNA is TGTGCCAGCAGCGGGTGCGCAGATACGCAGTATTTT. This chain links TRBV9 with TRBJ2-3; D uncertain. The CDR3 runs 12 residues. CDR1 and CDR2 (germline): SGDLS, YYNGEE. The germline V and J ends were trimmed by 3 bases and 4 bases, with 6 bases remaining between them.